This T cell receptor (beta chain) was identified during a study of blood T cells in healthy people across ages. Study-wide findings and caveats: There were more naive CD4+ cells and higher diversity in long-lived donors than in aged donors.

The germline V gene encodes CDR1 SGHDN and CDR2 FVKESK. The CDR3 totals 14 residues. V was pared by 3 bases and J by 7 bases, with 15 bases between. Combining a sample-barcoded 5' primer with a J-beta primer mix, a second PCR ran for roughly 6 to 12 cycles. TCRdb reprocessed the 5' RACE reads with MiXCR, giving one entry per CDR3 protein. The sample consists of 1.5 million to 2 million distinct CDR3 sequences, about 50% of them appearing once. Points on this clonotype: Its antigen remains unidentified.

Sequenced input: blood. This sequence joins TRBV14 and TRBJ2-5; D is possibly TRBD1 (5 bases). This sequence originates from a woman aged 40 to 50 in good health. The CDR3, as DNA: TGTGCCAGCAGCCACCAACAGGCATTGGGGACCCAGTACTTC. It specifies CASSHQQALGTQYF.